The T cell receptor beta chain described here comes from a study of OX40 agonist ivuxolimab in advanced cancers. V was clipped by 6 bases and J by 1 base, with 12 bases between them. This CDR3 has 14 residues. CDR1 and CDR2 (germline): LNHDA, SQIVND (reference sequence). This table comes from immunoSEQ multiplex PCR, and its TCRdb copy is limited to in-frame clones, with some not included. Seen here are about 70,000 clones, 85% to 90% observed once, and the top ten hold over 10%. The gene calls are TRBV19 and TRBJ2-5; D is perhaps TRBD2 (6 bases). The specimen comprised CD4+ or CD8+ T cells sorted from blood, sampled in a trial of the OX40 agonist ivuxolimab. The TCR sequence derives from an adult with an advanced solid tumor such as melanoma, head and neck, liver or kidney cancer. CDR3 sequence reads: CASSPGTSQETQYF. As DNA, the CDR3 is TGTGCCAGTAGCCCCGGGACTTCCCAAGAGACCCAGTACTTC.